These 20 T cell receptor beta chains came from one sample sequenced in a study of T cells after yellow fever vaccination. TCRdb called the 5' RACE reads again in MiXCR, with one record for every CDR3 protein. This table has roughly 250,000 distinct CDR3 sequences, under 15% appearing once. This sample comprised CD4+ T cells sorted from PBMCs, obtained 45 days after the yellow fever booster vaccination. The receptor set was obtained from a man in his thirties or forties who received the YFV17D yellow fever vaccine.

This chain uses TRBV4-1 with TRBJ1-2; D is unclear. Germline-derived CDR1 and CDR2 are MGHRA and YSYEKL. Trimming took 0 bases from V and 5 from J, leaving 7 bases between them. This CDR3 comprises 13 residues. CDR3 sequence reads: CASSQESGYGYTF. The CDR3 DNA reads as TGCGCCAGCAGCCAAGAAAGTGGATATGGCTACACCTTC.

The rearrangement uses TRBV29-1 and TRBJ1-1; no firm D call. CDR3 length: 11 amino acids. Germline V gene sequence: CDR1 SQVTM, CDR2 ANQGSEA. V was cut by 4 bases and J by 6 bases, with 9 bases left in between. Here the CDR3 reads CSVGWEAEAFF. Written as DNA, the CDR3 is TGCAGCGTTGGCTGGGAGGCTGAAGCTTTCTTT.

As concerns this clonotype: The germline gene is not matched at one end of the junction; a read error may be the cause. V and J are TRBV7-2 and TRBJ2-1; TRBD2 matches 8 bases. The length of the CDR3 is 15 residues. Per germline, CDR1 SGHTA and CDR2 FQGNSA. The CDR3 DNA reads TGTGCCAGCAGCTCCACTAGCGGTTACTACGATGAGCAGTTCTTC. Translated, it gives CASSSTSGYYDEQFF.

The chain couples TRBV29-1 to TRBJ1-2; TRBD1 aligns across 7 bases. V gave up 7 bases and J gave up 1 base; unmatched junction bases: 9. The CDR3 spans 14 residues. Germline values: CDR1 SQVTM, CDR2 ANQGSEA. The CDR3 protein is CSAARRGNNYGYTF. Written as DNA, the CDR3 is TGCAGCGCGGCTCGCAGGGGGAATAACTATGGCTACACCTTC.

The table lists this clonotype with many counts. This rearrangement joins TRBV29-1 to TRBJ2-5; tentatively, D is TRBD1 (6 bases). This CDR3 has 12 amino acids. CDR1 SQVTM and CDR2 ANQGSEA come from the germline V gene. V lost 7 bases and J 7 bases, leaving 16 bases between the germline ends. This chain's CDR3 is CSADRTDGTQYF. CDR3 nucleotides: TGCAGCGCAGACAGGACGGACGGGACCCAGTACTTC.

This clonotype was seen a handful of times. The chain is built from TRBV5-8 and TRBJ2-1, with D unresolved. Trimming stripped 6 bases from V and 1 base from J, with 14 bases between. Germline V CDR1 and CDR2: SGHTS, YDEGEE. The CDR3 consists of 15 residues. CDR3 bases: TGTGCCAGCACCCCCCGGATTAGATCCTACAATGAGCAGTTCTTC. Its protein product is CASTPRIRSYNEQFF.

This clonotype turned up a few times. The J gene is TRBJ2-3, the V gene TRBV12-5; possible D gene TRBD1, 6 bases. The CDR3 extends over 14 amino acids. From germline, CDR1 is LGHNT and CDR2 FRNRAP. The V end lost 1 base, the J end lost 2 bases, and 7 bases lay between the germline ends. The CDR3 region has the DNA TGTGCTAGTGGTTTGGGACAGGCCACAGATACGCAGTATTTT. This sequence encodes CASGLGQATDTQYF.

This clonotype was seen a single time. The rearrangement uses TRBV5-4 and TRBJ2-3; 8 bases line up with TRBD1. Trimming removed 4 bases from V and 4 bases from J; junction bases left unmatched: 2. CDR1 and CDR2 from the germline V gene are SGHNT and YYREEE (reference sequence). The CDR3 sequence is 13 residues long. In DNA form, the CDR3 reads TGTGCCAGCAGCACACAGGGGGCAGATACGCAGTATTTT. Its protein product is CASSTQGADTQYF.

The V and J genes are TRBV25-1 and TRBJ2-4; tentatively, D is TRBD1 (5 bases). Trimming cost V 5 bases and J 14 bases, with 13 bases left between them. Germline lookup yields CDR1 MGHDK and CDR2 SYGVNS. There are 11 residues in the CDR3. CDR3 bases: TGTGCCAGCAGTTATCAGGGCGCGGAGTACTTC. It codes for CASSYQGAEYF. The entire variable domain, with the rest obtained from reference TRBV25-1 and TRBJ2-4, is as follows: EADIYQTPRYLVIGTGKKITLECSQTMGHDKMYWYQQDPGMELHLIHYSYGVNSTEKGDLSSESTVSRIRTEHFPLTLESARPSHTSQYLCASSYQGAEYFGAGTRLSVL.

The rearrangement uses TRBV20-1 and TRBJ1-5; no clear D gene. The ends were cut back, 7 bases at V and 7 bases at J, with 17 bases in the middle. CDR3 length: 13 residues. CDR1 and CDR2 from the germline V gene are DFQATT and SNEGSKA (reference sequence). CDR3 residues: CSVPSIGGQPQHF. DNA of the CDR3: TGCAGTGTTCCCTCGATCGGCGGGCAGCCCCAGCATTTT.

This clonotype was found a few times. The chain combines TRBV7-4 with TRBJ1-1; D is perhaps TRBD1 (5 bases). The V and J ends lost 9 bases and 4 bases respectively, with 15 bases between them. The CDR3 is made up of 13 amino acids. Germline V gene lookup returns CDR1 SGHVT and CDR2 SQSDAQ. The CDR3 DNA reads as TGTGCCAGTATTAATTTCGGGGGCACTGAAGCTTTCTTT. Translation: CASINFGGTEAFF.

This chain connects TRBV25-1 to TRBJ2-1; 7 nucleotides align to TRBD2. The CDR3 sequence is 16 residues long. Germline V gives CDR1 MGHDK, CDR2 SYGVNS. V dropped 1 base and J dropped 0; count of bases not matched to a gene: 3. In DNA, the CDR3 is TGTGCCAGCAGTGAATTAAGCGGGACCTCCTACAATGAGCAGTTCTTC. It is translated as CASSELSGTSYNEQFF.

In this sample, this clonotype turned up a few times. The gene calls are TRBV9 and TRBJ2-1, with 11 bases identical to TRBD2. Germline V gene data show CDR1 as SGDLS and CDR2 as YYNGEE. The CDR3 spans 14 residues. Germline trimming cut 8 bases from V and 5 bases from J; bases unmatched to any gene: 6. This CDR3 reads CASETSGRHNEQFF. The CDR3 nucleotides read TGTGCCAGTGAAACTAGCGGGAGACACAATGAGCAGTTCTTC. Using reference TRBV9 and TRBJ2-1 for the parts outside the CDR3, the full variable domain is DSGVTQTPKHLITATGQRVTLRCSPRSGDLSVYWYQQSLDQGLQFLIQYYNGEERAKGNILERFSAQQFPDLHSELNLSSLELGDSALYFCASETSGRHNEQFFGPGTRLTVL.

The chain joins TRBV5-1 to TRBJ2-2, with a weak D call TRBD1 (5 bases). V lost 0 bases, J lost 4 bases, and 10 bases lay in between. The CDR3 totals 15 residues. Germline values: CDR1 SGHRS, CDR2 YFSETQ. CDR3 amino acids: CASSLAQVPTGELFF. CDR3 DNA: TGCGCCAGCAGCTTGGCACAGGTTCCCACCGGGGAGCTGTTTTTT.

This clonotype was seen a few times. The chain is built from TRBV6-2 or TRBV6-3 and TRBJ2-1; D not certain. Germline assignment: CDR1 MNHEY and CDR2 SVGEGT. The CDR3 loop spans 16 amino acids. V was trimmed by 6 bases and J by 2 bases, leaving 17 bases between them. CDR3 sequence (DNA): TGTGCCAGCAGCCATGAAAGGGTCCCCCCCTACAATGAGCAGTTCTTC. It yields the protein CASSHERVPPYNEQFF.

This clonotype came up a few times. The rearrangement links TRBV28 to TRBJ2-7; tentative D call: TRBD1 (5 bases). The germline V gene has CDR1 MDHEN and CDR2 SYDVKM. The CDR3 extends over 11 amino acids. V lost 5 bases, J lost 12 bases, and 14 bases lay in between. CDR3 amino acids: CASSAQGRWYF. Here the CDR3 DNA reads TGTGCCAGCAGTGCTCAGGGTAGGTGGTACTTC.

The chain is built from TRBV3-1 and TRBJ2-5; 8 nucleotides agree with TRBD1. The V and J ends lost 5 bases and 2 bases, in that order; junction bases with no gene match: 7. The CDR3 is made up of 15 amino acids. Germline CDR1 is LGHDT and CDR2 is YNNKEL (reference sequence). The CDR3 nucleotides read TGTGCCAGCAGCTTTACCCGGACAGGGCAAGAGACCCAGTACTTC. It is translated as CASSFTRTGQETQYF.

This clonotype appeared many times. The V call is TRBV5-6, the J call TRBJ1-3, with TRBD1 as a possible D gene (5 bases). This CDR3 has 12 residues. Trimming stripped 0 bases from V and 7 bases from J, with 5 bases between. From germline, CDR1 is SGHDT and CDR2 YYEEEE. The CDR3 protein is CASSLEGNTIYF. The CDR3, as DNA: TGTGCCAGCAGCTTGGAGGGGAACACCATATATTTT.

The J gene is TRBJ2-1, the V gene TRBV4-3, with D tentatively TRBD2 (5 bases). This CDR3 comprises 14 residues. V lost 1 base and J 6 bases, leaving 10 bases between the germline ends. Germline CDR1 LGHNA, CDR2 YSLEER. The CDR3 reads CASSQAGSPNEQFF. The CDR3 bases are TGCGCCAGCAGCCAAGCGGGATCTCCCAATGAGCAGTTCTTC.

This clonotype has at least ten counts. This chain connects TRBV12-3 or TRBV12-4 to TRBJ2-1; TRBD2 agrees at 9 bases. Losses at the gene ends were 7 bases for V and 3 bases for J; bases not matched to a gene: 4. This CDR3 contains 14 residues. In DNA form, the CDR3 reads TGTGCCAGCACTGGGACTAGCAACTACAATGAGCAGTTCTTC. Its protein is CASTGTSNYNEQFF.